This is a list of T cell receptor beta chains from one sample in a study of identical twins. TCRdb itself ran the 5' RACE reads through MiXCR, one entry per CDR3 protein. The table lists 1.5 million to 2 million distinct CDR3 sequences, about 32% of them singletons. The sequencing input was cord blood. The receptors shown here come from a newborn girl in good health. Each CDR3 is given with its conserved first and last residue.

V gene	J gene	CDR3 protein
TRBV5-1	TRBJ2-1	CASSLGGLAGGVVDVQFF
TRBV5-1	TRBJ2-1	CASSSTGTGMNEQFF
TRBV27	TRBJ1-2	CASRSWTEYYGYTF
TRBV27	TRBJ2-1	CASSLTGGSEQFF
TRBV20-1	TRBJ2-1	CSARTHWATPSYNEQFF
TRBV5-5	TRBJ1-5	CASSPRQGRENQPQHF
TRBV27	TRBJ2-1	CASSLIGGRAFDEQFF
TRBV20-1	TRBJ2-1	CSARRNNVQFF
TRBV14	TRBJ2-3	CASSQGGRSGHDTQYF
TRBV4-2	TRBJ2-7	CASSQFREGPYEQYF
TRBV12-5	TRBJ1-2	CASGLGGRGYTF
TRBV4-2	TRBJ2-2	CASRRITSGPNTGELFF
TRBV4-2	TRBJ2-2	CASSHQTSGRANTGELFF
TRBV18	TRBJ2-4	CASSPILTPLAKNIQYF
TRBV5-1	TRBJ2-1	CASSLAAGERSYNEQFF
TRBV12-3/TRBV12-4	TRBJ2-5	CASSLGRRRTVQETQYF